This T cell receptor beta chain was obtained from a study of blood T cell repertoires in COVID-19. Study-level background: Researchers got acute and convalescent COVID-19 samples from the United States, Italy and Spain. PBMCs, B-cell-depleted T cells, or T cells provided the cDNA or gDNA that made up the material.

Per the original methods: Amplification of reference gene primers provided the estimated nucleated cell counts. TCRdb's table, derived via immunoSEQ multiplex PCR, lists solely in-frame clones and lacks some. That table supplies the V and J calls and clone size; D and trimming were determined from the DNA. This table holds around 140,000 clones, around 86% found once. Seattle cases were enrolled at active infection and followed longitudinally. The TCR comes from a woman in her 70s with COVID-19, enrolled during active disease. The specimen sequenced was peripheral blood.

The DNA for the CDR3 is TGTGCCAGCAGGATACCACAGGGGGATTACGGCTACACCTTC. Protein: CASRIPQGDYGYTF. V is TRBV6-5 and J is TRBJ1-2; TRBD1 agrees at 8 bases. Germline V gene lookup returns CDR1 MNHEY and CDR2 SVGAGI. V lost 6 bases and J lost 8; bases outside the gene matches: 11. The CDR3 sequence is 14 residues long.